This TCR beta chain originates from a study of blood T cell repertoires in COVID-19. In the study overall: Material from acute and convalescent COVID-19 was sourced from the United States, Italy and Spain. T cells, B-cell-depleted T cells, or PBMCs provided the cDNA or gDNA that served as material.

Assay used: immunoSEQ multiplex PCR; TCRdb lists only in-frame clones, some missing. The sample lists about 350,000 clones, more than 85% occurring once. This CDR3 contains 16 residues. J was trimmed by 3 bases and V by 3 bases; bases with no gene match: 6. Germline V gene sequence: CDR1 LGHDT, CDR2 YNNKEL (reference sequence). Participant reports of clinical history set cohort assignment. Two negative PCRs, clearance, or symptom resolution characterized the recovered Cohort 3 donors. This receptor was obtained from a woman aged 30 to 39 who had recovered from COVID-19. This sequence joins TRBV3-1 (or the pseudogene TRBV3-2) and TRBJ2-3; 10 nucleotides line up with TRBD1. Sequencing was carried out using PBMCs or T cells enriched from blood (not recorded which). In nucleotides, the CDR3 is TGTGCCAGCAGCCATGACAGGGGGCAAGGAACAGATACGCAGTATTTT. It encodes CASSHDRGQGTDTQYF.